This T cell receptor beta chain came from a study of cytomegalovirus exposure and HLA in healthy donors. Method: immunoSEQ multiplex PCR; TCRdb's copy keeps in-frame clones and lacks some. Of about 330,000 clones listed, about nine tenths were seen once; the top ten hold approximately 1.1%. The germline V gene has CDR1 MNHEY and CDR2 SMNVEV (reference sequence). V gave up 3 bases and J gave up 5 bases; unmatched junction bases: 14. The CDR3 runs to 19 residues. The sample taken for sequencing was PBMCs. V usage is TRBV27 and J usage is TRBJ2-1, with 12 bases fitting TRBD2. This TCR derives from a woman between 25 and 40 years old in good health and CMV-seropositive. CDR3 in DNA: TGTGCCAGCAGTTTCCTGACTAGCGGGGGTACGCCGTCCCACAATGAGCAGTTCTTC. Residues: CASSFLTSGGTPSHNEQFF.